These 18 T cell receptor beta chains were all obtained from the same sample, sequenced in a study of blood T cell repertoires in COVID-19. The table came from immunoSEQ multiplex PCR; TCRdb's copy has only in-frame clones and leaves some out. The table includes some 54,000 clones, approximately 82% detected once. Sequencing used peripheral blood. These receptors came from an older man with active COVID-19.

The rearrangement joins TRBV7-9 to TRBJ1-1; D unresolved. The germline V and J ends were trimmed by 10 bases and 0 bases, with 9 bases remaining between them. CDR1 and CDR2 from the germline V gene are SEHNR and FQNEAQ (reference sequence). This CDR3 comprises 12 residues. CDR3 bases: TGTGCCATCCCTACCTTGAACACTGAAGCTTTCTTT. It specifies CAIPTLNTEAFF. The full variable domain, completed using reference TRBV7-9 and TRBJ1-1, is DTGVSQNPRHKITKRGQNVTFRCDPISEHNRLYWYRQTLGQGPEFLTYFQNEAQLEKSRLLSDRFSAERPKGSFSTLEIQRTEQGDSAMYLCAIPTLNTEAFFGQGTRLTVV.

The chain employs TRBV4-1 and TRBJ2-1, with a possible D match to TRBD1 (5 bases). Germline V gives CDR1 MGHRA, CDR2 YSYEKL. V was clipped by 2 bases and J by 3 bases, with 14 bases between them. The CDR3 sequence is 16 residues long. The CDR3 sequence is CASSQSQGVGYNEQFF. The CDR3 coding sequence is TGCGCCAGCAGCCAAAGCCAGGGCGTGGGCTACAATGAGCAGTTCTTC.

This chain connects TRBV7-9 to TRBJ2-5; 9 nucleotides line up with TRBD1. The CDR3 has 16 amino acids. The germline gives CDR1 SEHNR, CDR2 FQNEAQ (reference sequence). Trimming at V came to 4 bases and at J to 2 bases, leaving 8 bases not matched to a gene. The CDR3 here is CASSYTGTGSQETQYF. The CDR3 bases are TGTGCCAGCAGCTACACCGGGACAGGGTCTCAAGAGACCCAGTACTTC.

This clone was observed once. The chain uses TRBV4-3 and TRBJ1-1; D not certain. V lost 1 base, J lost 8 bases, and 11 bases lay in between. Germline V lookup: CDR1 LGHNA, CDR2 YSLEER. The CDR3 loop spans 13 amino acids. CDR3 residues: CASSQGAGREAFF. CDR3 bases: TGCGCCAGCAGCCAAGGGGCAGGCAGAGAAGCTTTCTTT.

The rearrangement links TRBV5-4 to TRBJ2-5, with 9 bases lining up with TRBD2. V shed 0 bases, J shed 2 bases, and the junction held 5 bases outside the gene matches. Germline assignment: CDR1 SGHNT and CDR2 YYREEE (reference sequence). The CDR3 length is 16 residues. CDR3 DNA: TGTGCCAGCAGCTTGGCCGCGGGGGGGGGACAAGAGACCCAGTACTTC. This encodes CASSLAAGGGQETQYF.

The CDR3 sequence is CASSSRTSGDYNEQFF. The CDR3 nucleotides read TGTGCCAGTAGTTCAAGGACTAGCGGGGACTACAATGAGCAGTTCTTC. This chain uses TRBV19 with TRBJ2-1; 12 bases map to TRBD2. Looked up from germline, CDR1 is LNHDA and CDR2 is SQIVND (reference sequence). Trimming took 5 bases from V and 3 from J; bases not matched to a gene: 5. The CDR3 sequence is 16 residues long.

The rearrangement joins TRBV6-5 to TRBJ1-5; 7 bases are a match to TRBD1. J lost 1 base, V lost 8 bases, and 5 bases had no gene match. This CDR3 has 14 amino acids. CDR1 is MNHEY, CDR2 SVGAGI, per germline. The CDR3 DNA reads TGTGCCAGCGGTATACAGGGGAGCAATCAGCCCCAGCATTTT. Translating gives CASGIQGSNQPQHF.

The rearrangement links TRBV7-2 to TRBJ1-6; possibly TRBD1 for D (5 bases). The CDR3 is 19 amino acids. V gave up 0 bases and J gave up 9 bases, with 24 bases separating them. Germline V gene sequence: CDR1 SGHTA, CDR2 FQGNSA. The CDR3 sequence: CASSLARQWGGLRGSPLHF. CDR3 DNA: TGTGCCAGCAGCTTAGCGCGGCAGTGGGGCGGTCTACGTGGTTCACCCCTCCACTTT.

Points on this clone: An end of the junction differs from the germline gene, which may be a read error. The chain recombines TRBV7-7 with TRBJ1-1; D is undetermined. Per germline, CDR1 SSHAT and CDR2 FNYEAQ (reference sequence). This CDR3 region has 13 residues. This CDR3 is CASSPTPNTEAFF. The CDR3 bases are TGTGCTAGCAGCCCCACACCGAACACTGAAGCTTTCTTT.

This clone was counted once. The V and J genes are TRBV5-5 and TRBJ1-6; D is possibly TRBD1 (5 bases). The CDR3 is made up of 15 amino acids. The V and J ends lost 4 bases and 7 bases respectively, with 15 bases between them. Germline V gene data show CDR1 as SGHKS and CDR2 as YYEKEE (reference sequence). The CDR3 region is CASSVTWGENSPLHF. The CDR3 DNA is TGTGCCAGCAGCGTCACGTGGGGGGAAAATTCACCCCTCCACTTT.

The rearrangement links TRBV25-1 to TRBJ1-1; weak D call: TRBD1 (5 bases). CDR3 size: 17 residues. Trimming stripped 6 bases from V and 0 bases from J, with 20 bases between. The germline V gene encodes CDR1 MGHDK and CDR2 SYGVNS. The CDR3 DNA sequence: TGTGCCAGCAGCGCGGAGGGGATGGGACGGATGAACACTGAAGCTTTCTTT. Protein product: CASSAEGMGRMNTEAFF.

J is TRBJ1-3 and V is TRBV2; weak D call: TRBD1 (6 bases). The germline V gene encodes CDR1 SNHLY and CDR2 FYNNEI. Trimming stripped 4 bases from V and 2 bases from J, with 9 bases between. The CDR3 spans 14 residues. The CDR3 region has the DNA TGTGCCAGCAGTGTCGCAGGGGCTGGAAACACCATATATTTT. This encodes CASSVAGAGNTIYF.

The genes are TRBV27 and TRBJ2-5; D possibly corresponds to TRBD1 (6 bases). Trimming removed 6 bases from V and 2 bases from J, with 16 bases in between. The CDR3 runs to 15 residues. Germline V lookup: CDR1 MNHEY, CDR2 SMNVEV (reference sequence). The CDR3 spells CASRPWDTDQETQYF. DNA for the CDR3: TGTGCCAGCAGACCCTGGGACACTGATCAAGAGACCCAGTACTTC.

The rearrangement links TRBV11-2 to TRBJ2-3, with TRBD2 matching over 7 bases. V shed 3 bases and J 3 bases; nucleotides not matched to a gene: 9. The germline CDR1 and CDR2 sequences are SGHAT and FQNNGV. This CDR3 has 16 residues. CDR3 sequence (DNA): TGTGCCAGCAGCTTCGATCTAGCGGTCGTGACAGATACGCAGTATTTT. It is translated as CASSFDLAVVTDTQYF. The entire variable domain, with the rest obtained from reference TRBV11-2 and TRBJ2-3, is as follows: EAGVAQSPRYKIIEKRQSVAFWCNPISGHATLYWYQQILGQGPKLLIQFQNNGVVDDSQLPKDRFSAERLKGVDSTLKIQPAKLEDSAVYLCASSFDLAVVTDTQYFGPGTRLTVL.

The chain links TRBV5-1 to TRBJ1-2, with D unclear. The CDR3 spans 13 residues. Per the germline V gene, CDR1 is SGHRS and CDR2 is YFSETQ. The V gene lost 1 base and the J gene lost 7 bases, with 11 bases spanning the gap. Here the CDR3 DNA reads TGCGCCAGCAGCTTGACACGAGGAACTGGCTACACCTTC. Encoded protein: CASSLTRGTGYTF. The full variable domain, rest sourced from reference TRBV5-1 and TRBJ1-2, is KAGVTQTPRYLIKTRGQQVTLSCSPISGHRSVSWYQQTPGQGLQFLFEYFSETQRNKGNFPGRFSGRQFSNSRSEMNVSTLELGDSALYLCASSLTRGTGYTFGSGTRLTVV.

This rearrangement joins TRBV7-3 to TRBJ1-2; D may be TRBD1 (5 bases). Trimming stripped 5 bases from V and 5 bases from J, with 15 bases between. The CDR3 is made up of 14 amino acids. Germline V gene data show CDR1 as SGHTA and CDR2 as FQGTGA. The CDR3 coding sequence is TGTGCCAGCAGCCCGGGTCAGGGTCTTTATGGCTACACCTTC. Protein sequence: CASSPGQGLYGYTF.

This clone appeared once. The J gene is TRBJ2-7, the V gene TRBV14, with 7 bases that match TRBD1. CDR1 is SGHDN and CDR2 is FVKESK in the germline V gene. V trimming: 3 bases; J trimming: 6 bases; junction bases outside the gene matches: 8. The CDR3 spans 14 residues. The chain's CDR3 is CASSQQTGFGEQYF. Written as DNA, the CDR3 is TGTGCCAGCAGCCAGCAGACAGGGTTTGGCGAGCAGTACTTC.

This sequence joins TRBV19 and TRBJ1-5; TRBD1 might be the D (5 bases). This CDR3 has 15 amino acids. V lost 4 bases to trimming and J lost 7 bases, with 17 bases between them. CDR1 is LNHDA, CDR2 SQIVND, per germline (reference sequence). CDR3 sequence (DNA): TGTGCCAGTAGTACTACAGGTCAGGGAAGGCAGCCCCAGCATTTT. This encodes CASSTTGQGRQPQHF.